The sequence of this TCR beta chain was determined in a study of cytomegalovirus exposure and HLA in healthy donors. The method was immunoSEQ multiplex PCR; TCRdb's version includes in-frame clones alone and lacks a portion of them. The profile shows about 160,000 clones, more than 75% of them singletons. This clone was counted once. V shed 4 bases and J shed 6 bases, with 15 bases lying between them. The CDR3 covers 14 residues. CDR1 and CDR2 from the germline V gene are LNHDA and SQIVND (reference sequence). Sequenced material: PBMCs. The TCR sequence derives from a man aged 18 to 29 in good health and CMV-seronegative. The genes are TRBV19 and TRBJ1-2; D not resolved. CDR3 protein: CASSRGRLLDGYTF. The CDR3 DNA reads TGTGCCAGTAGTAGAGGGCGGCTCTTGGATGGCTACACCTTC.